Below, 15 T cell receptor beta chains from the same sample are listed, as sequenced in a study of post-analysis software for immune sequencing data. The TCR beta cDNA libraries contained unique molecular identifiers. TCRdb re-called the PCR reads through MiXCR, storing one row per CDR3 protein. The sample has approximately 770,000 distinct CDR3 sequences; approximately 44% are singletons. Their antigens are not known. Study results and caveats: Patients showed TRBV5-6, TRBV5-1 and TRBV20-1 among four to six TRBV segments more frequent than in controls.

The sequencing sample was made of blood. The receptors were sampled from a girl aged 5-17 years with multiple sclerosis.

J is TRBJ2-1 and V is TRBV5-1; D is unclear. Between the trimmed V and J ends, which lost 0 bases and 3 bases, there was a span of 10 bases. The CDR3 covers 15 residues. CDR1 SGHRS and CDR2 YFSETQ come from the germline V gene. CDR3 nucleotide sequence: TGCGCCAGCAGCTTGGATGGCAGACTCTACAATGAGCAGTTCTTC. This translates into CASSLDGRLYNEQFF.

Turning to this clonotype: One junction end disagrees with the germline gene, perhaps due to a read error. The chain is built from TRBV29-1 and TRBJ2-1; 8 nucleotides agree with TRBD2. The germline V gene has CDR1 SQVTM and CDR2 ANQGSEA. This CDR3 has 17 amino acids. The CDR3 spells CSVEDRGTSGYYNEQFF. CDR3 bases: TGCAGCGTCGAAGATCGGGGGACTAGTGGTTACTACAATGAGCAGTTCTTC.

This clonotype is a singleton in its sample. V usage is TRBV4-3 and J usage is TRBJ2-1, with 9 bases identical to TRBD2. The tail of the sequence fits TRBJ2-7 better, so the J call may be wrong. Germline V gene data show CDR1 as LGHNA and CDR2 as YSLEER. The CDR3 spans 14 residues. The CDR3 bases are TGCGCCAGCAGCGTGGGACTAGCTCCCAATGAGCAGTACTTC. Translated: CASSVGLAPNEQYF.

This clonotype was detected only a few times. The CDR3 sequence: CASRGTGAYEQYF. Here the CDR3 DNA reads TGTGCCAGCCGGGGGACAGGGGCCTACGAGCAGTACTTC. V is TRBV12-3 or TRBV12-4 and J is TRBJ2-7; 10 bases fit TRBD1. CDR3 length: 13 amino acids. V was clipped by 8 bases and J by 2 bases; unmatched bases: 3.

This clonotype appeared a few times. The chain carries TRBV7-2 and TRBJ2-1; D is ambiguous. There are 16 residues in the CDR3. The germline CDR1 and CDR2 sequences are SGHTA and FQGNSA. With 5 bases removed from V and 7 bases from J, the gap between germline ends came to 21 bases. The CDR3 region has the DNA TGTGCCAGCAGCCTACGGGCCATCCAAGGAGATAATGAGCAGTTCTTC. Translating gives CASSLRAIQGDNEQFF.

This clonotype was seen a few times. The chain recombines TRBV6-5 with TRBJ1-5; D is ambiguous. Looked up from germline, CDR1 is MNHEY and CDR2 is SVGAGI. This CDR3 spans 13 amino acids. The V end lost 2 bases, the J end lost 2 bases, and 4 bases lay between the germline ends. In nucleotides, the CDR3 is TGTGCCAGCAGTTACGGCGGCAATCAGCCCCAGCATTTT. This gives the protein CASSYGGNQPQHF.

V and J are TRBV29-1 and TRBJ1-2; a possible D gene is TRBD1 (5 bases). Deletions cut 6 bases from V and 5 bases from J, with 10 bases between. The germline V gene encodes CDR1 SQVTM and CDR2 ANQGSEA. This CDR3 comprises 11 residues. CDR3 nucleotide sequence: TGCAGCGTAGATGACAGATATGGCTACACCTTC. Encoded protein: CSVDDRYGYTF.

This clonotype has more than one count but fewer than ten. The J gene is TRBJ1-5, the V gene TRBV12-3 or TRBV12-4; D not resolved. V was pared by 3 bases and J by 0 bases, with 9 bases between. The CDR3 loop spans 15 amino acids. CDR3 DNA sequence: TGTGCCAGCAGTTTGTCCCAGCATAGCAATCAGCCCCAGCATTTT. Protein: CASSLSQHSNQPQHF.

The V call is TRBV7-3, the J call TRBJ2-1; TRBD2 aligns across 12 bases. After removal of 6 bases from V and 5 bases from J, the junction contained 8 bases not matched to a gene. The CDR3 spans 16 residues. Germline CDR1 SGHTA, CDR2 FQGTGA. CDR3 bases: TGTGCCAGCAGTTTACCGACTAGCGGGAGTGACAATGAGCAGTTCTTC. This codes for CASSLPTSGSDNEQFF. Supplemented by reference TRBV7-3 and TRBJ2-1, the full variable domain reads GAGVSQTPSNKVTEKGKYVELRCDPISGHTALYWYRQSLGQGPEFLIYFQGTGAADDSGLPNDRFFAVRPEGSVSTLKIQRTERGDSAVYLCASSLPTSGSDNEQFFGPGTRLTVL.

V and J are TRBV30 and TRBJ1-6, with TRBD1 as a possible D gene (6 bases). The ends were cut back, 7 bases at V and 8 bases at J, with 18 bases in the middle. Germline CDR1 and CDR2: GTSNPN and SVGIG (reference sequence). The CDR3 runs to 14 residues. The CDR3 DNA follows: TGTGCCTTTAGGGGGTCCTTGGGATATTCACCCCTCCACTTT. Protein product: CAFRGSLGYSPLHF.

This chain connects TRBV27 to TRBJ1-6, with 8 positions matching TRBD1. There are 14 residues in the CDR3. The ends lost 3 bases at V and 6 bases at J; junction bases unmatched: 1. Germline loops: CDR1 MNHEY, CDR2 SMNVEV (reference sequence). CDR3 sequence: CASSFRGPNSPLHF. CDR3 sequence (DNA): TGTGCCAGCAGTTTCAGGGGGCCTAATTCACCCCTCCACTTT.

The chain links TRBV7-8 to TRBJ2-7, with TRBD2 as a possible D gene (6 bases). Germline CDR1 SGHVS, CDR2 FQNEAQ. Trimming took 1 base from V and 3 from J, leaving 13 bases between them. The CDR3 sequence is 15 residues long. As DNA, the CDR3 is TGTGCCAGCAGCTTAGGCCCGGGACTCTTCTACGAGCAGTACTTC. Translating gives CASSLGPGLFYEQYF.

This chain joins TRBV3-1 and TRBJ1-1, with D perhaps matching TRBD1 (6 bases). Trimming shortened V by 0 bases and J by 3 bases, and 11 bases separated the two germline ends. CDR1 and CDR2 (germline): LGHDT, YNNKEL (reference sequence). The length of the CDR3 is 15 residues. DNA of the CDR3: TGTGCCAGCAGCCAAGAAGGGGGAAGGGACACTGAAGCTTTCTTT. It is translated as CASSQEGGRDTEAFF.

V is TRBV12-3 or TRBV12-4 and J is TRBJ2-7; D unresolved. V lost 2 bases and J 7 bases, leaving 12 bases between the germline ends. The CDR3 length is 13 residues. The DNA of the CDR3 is TGTGCCAGCAGTTTAAAGGTCAGAGATGAGCAGTACTTC. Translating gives CASSLKVRDEQYF.

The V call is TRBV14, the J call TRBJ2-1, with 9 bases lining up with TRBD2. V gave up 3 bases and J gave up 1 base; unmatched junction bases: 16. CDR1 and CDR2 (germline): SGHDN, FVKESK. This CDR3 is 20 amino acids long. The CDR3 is CASSHWGGSGRWSSYNEQFF. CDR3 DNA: TGTGCCAGCAGCCACTGGGGAGGTAGCGGGAGATGGAGTTCCTACAATGAGCAGTTCTTC.